The entry below describes one TCR beta chain. Some clones are missing from TCRdb's copy, which holds only in-frame ones; the method was immunoSEQ multiplex PCR. The table has 20,000 to 25,000 clones, approximately 88% seen once; the top ten hold around 5.5%. Deletions cut 6 bases from V and 3 bases from J, with 14 bases between. Germline lookup yields CDR1 MNHEY and CDR2 SVGAGI. CDR3 length: 14 residues. The data originate from a study of blood T cell repertoires in COVID-19. Sequences were obtained from peripheral blood. The gene calls are TRBV6-5 and TRBJ1-1; possibly TRBD1 for D (6 bases). The clonotype originates from a human donor in a cohort sampled during active COVID-19. For the CDR3, the DNA is TGTGCCAGCAGCCGCGGGGGGGCGGACACTGAAGCTTTCTTT. Its translation: CASSRGGADTEAFF.